This T cell receptor (beta chain) was identified in a study of response to subunit inactivated influenza vaccine. TCRdb re-called the RT-PCR reads with MiXCR, one entry per CDR3 protein. The sample carries about 530,000 distinct CDR3 sequences, 10% to 15% recorded once. V shed 4 bases and J 5 bases; nucleotides not matched to a gene: 2. CDR3 length: 15 residues. Whole-study results and caveats: Authors suggested few new T cells are recruited by each seasonal influenza vaccination.

About this clonotype itself: What it binds is not known.

The rearrangement joins TRBV12-3 or TRBV12-4 to TRBJ2-2, with TRBD2 identical over 12 bases. The receptor was derived from a middle-aged man who received an inactivated influenza vaccine. Sequenced here: PBMCs from blood, sampled 40 to 50 days after vaccination. CDR3 in amino acids: CASSYLAGGTGELFF. The CDR3 DNA sequence: TGTGCCAGCAGTTACCTAGCGGGAGGGACCGGGGAGCTGTTTTTT.